This T cell receptor (beta chain) was identified during a study of cytomegalovirus exposure and HLA in healthy donors. The PCR contained 60 Vbeta and 13 Jbeta primers. Authors' methods: In a later analysis, of 79 million or so unique beta chains, some 10 million appeared in at least two donors. Generated by immunoSEQ multiplex PCR, the TCRdb table keeps only in-frame clones and is missing some. That table furnishes V, J and clone size, whereas the DNA furnished D and trimming. This table has over 150,000 clones, 85% appearing once. Details on this clone: The target antigen is unknown.

Germline V gene lookup returns CDR1 SGHRS and CDR2 YFSETQ. Between the trimmed V and J ends, which lost 0 bases and 3 bases, there was a span of 15 bases. This CDR3 spans 16 amino acids. Findings and limits, study-wide: Across donors, presence/absence analyses took sequencing depth to be roughly uniform.

Sequences were obtained from PBMCs. The clonotype comes from a boy younger than 10 in good health and CMV-seronegative. The chain links TRBV5-1 to TRBJ1-1, with a weak D call TRBD1 (5 bases). The CDR3 coding sequence is TGCGCCAGCAGCTTGGTGGGGGGGTATCAGGACACTGAAGCTTTCTTT. Encoded protein: CASSLVGGYQDTEAFF.